The rows below give T cell receptor beta chains drawn from one sample of a study of Tregs in tolerant kidney transplant recipients. Generated by immunoSEQ multiplex PCR, the TCRdb table keeps only in-frame clones and is missing some. The data hold around 86,000 clones, with roughly 90% observed a single time. The sequencing used CD4+ T cells from blood (PBMCs), collected 24 months after the transplant. The receptors derive from a human patient who received a combined kidney and bone marrow transplant. Some T cells may be transferred from the graft donor. Each CDR3 is given without its conserved first and last residue. Fields, in order: clone size, J gene, V gene, CDR3 protein. Size tells how often a clone was seen (once, few, many) or the class of an expanded clone, and some rows leave it out.

abundance: .
j_gene: TRBJ1-2
v_gene: TRBV18
CDR3aa: ASSASGQPYGYT

abundance: .
j_gene: TRBJ2-1
v_gene: TRBV4-3
CDR3aa: ASSQVPTSNEQF

abundance: .
j_gene: TRBJ1-2
v_gene: TRBV10-3
CDR3aa: AISEEGGESDGYT

abundance: .
j_gene: TRBJ2-7
v_gene: TRBV13
CDR3aa: ASSLTRTIDEQY

abundance: .
j_gene: TRBJ1-2
v_gene: TRBV5-5
CDR3aa: ASRGPTGTPNYC

abundance: once
j_gene: TRBJ2-7
v_gene: TRBV9
CDR3aa: ASSEPGQGVNEQY

abundance: .
j_gene: TRBJ1-2
v_gene: TRBV5-8
CDR3aa: ASKTANSNRGYT

abundance: once
j_gene: TRBJ1-2
v_gene: TRBV7-2
CDR3aa: ASSPRAWGYT

abundance: .
j_gene: TRBJ1-4
v_gene: TRBV7-2
CDR3aa: ASSKDRGRREKLF

abundance: .
j_gene: TRBJ2-7
v_gene: TRBV7-2
CDR3aa: ASSQGLAEAYEQY

abundance: .
j_gene: TRBJ1-3
v_gene: TRBV2
CDR3aa: ASRKQGYGNTIY

abundance: .
j_gene: TRBJ2-3
v_gene: TRBV4-2
CDR3aa: ASSLSAGDTDTQY

abundance: .
j_gene: TRBJ2-3
v_gene: TRBV4-1
CDR3aa: ASSQIQGPPPGTQY

abundance: .
j_gene: TRBJ2-7
v_gene: TRBV5-4
CDR3aa: ASSKTLTSYEQY

abundance: .
j_gene: TRBJ2-7
v_gene: TRBV7-8
CDR3aa: ASNPSGRSTYEQY

abundance: .
j_gene: TRBJ2-1
v_gene: TRBV19
CDR3aa: ASSMDREVGEQF

abundance: .
j_gene: TRBJ2-3
v_gene: TRBV7-2
CDR3aa: ASSLAGTANYAGGQY

abundance: .
j_gene: TRBJ2-1
v_gene: TRBV5-1
CDR3aa: ASSLGPSPAYNEQF

abundance: .
j_gene: TRBJ2-2
v_gene: TRBV2
CDR3aa: ASTARGTGELF

abundance: .
j_gene: TRBJ1-4
v_gene: TRBV27
CDR3aa: ASSFQGRFEKLF

abundance: .
j_gene: TRBJ1-2
v_gene: TRBV18
CDR3aa: ASSPPHGLGYGYT

abundance: .
j_gene: TRBJ2-5
v_gene: TRBV5-4
CDR3aa: ASSLEPEETQY

abundance: .
j_gene: TRBJ2-3
v_gene: TRBV18
CDR3aa: ASSLGGDTQY

abundance: .
j_gene: TRBJ2-2
v_gene: TRBV10-3
CDR3aa: AISPSVGGGELF

abundance: .
j_gene: TRBJ2-1
v_gene: TRBV11-1
CDR3aa: ASSVAAAGGPYNEQF

abundance: once
j_gene: TRBJ2-5
v_gene: TRBV7-9
CDR3aa: ASSPRQTGRLETQY

abundance: .
j_gene: TRBJ2-1
v_gene: TRBV6-5
CDR3aa: ASTSDRGPYNEQF

abundance: .
j_gene: TRBJ2-1
v_gene: TRBV13
CDR3aa: ASSFLDQGVRDRVYNEQF

abundance: .
j_gene: TRBJ2-5
v_gene: TRBV4-1
CDR3aa: ASSQVSVRETQY

abundance: .
j_gene: TRBJ2-1
v_gene: TRBV7-6
CDR3aa: ASSLGGASYNEQF

abundance: .
j_gene: TRBJ2-6
v_gene: TRBV19
CDR3aa: ASSGLRSGANVLT

abundance: .
j_gene: TRBJ2-5
v_gene: TRBV5-1
CDR3aa: ASSLELRGTGQETQY

abundance: .
j_gene: TRBJ2-2
v_gene: TRBV30
CDR3aa: AWALLGGSNTGELF

abundance: .
j_gene: TRBJ2-1
v_gene: TRBV23-1
CDR3aa: ANDGTSHNEQF

abundance: .
j_gene: TRBJ1-2
v_gene: TRBV5-1
CDR3aa: ASSFYTGGVDYGYT

abundance: .
j_gene: TRBJ2-3
v_gene: TRBV5-5
CDR3aa: ASSLGLAGISFTGTQY

abundance: .
j_gene: TRBJ2-7
v_gene: TRBV7-6
CDR3aa: ASSPRYEQY

abundance: .
j_gene: TRBJ2-2
v_gene: TRBV28
CDR3aa: ASSQSGTKNTGELF

abundance: .
j_gene: TRBJ2-6
v_gene: TRBV19
CDR3aa: ASKFGRTSSGANVLT

abundance: .
j_gene: TRBJ1-1
v_gene: TRBV5-1
CDR3aa: ASSPRQSSNTEAF

abundance: .
j_gene: TRBJ2-5
v_gene: TRBV6-4
CDR3aa: ASSAGLAPQETQY

abundance: .
j_gene: TRBJ2-1
v_gene: TRBV2
CDR3aa: ASRDGQGTYNEQF

abundance: .
j_gene: TRBJ2-7
v_gene: TRBV4-1
CDR3aa: ASSQEFGTRQNEQY

abundance: .
j_gene: TRBJ1-3
v_gene: TRBV5-1
CDR3aa: ASSLADDRVGNTIY

abundance: .
j_gene: TRBJ2-7
v_gene: TRBV5-5
CDR3aa: ASSLGQGIINEQY

abundance: .
j_gene: TRBJ2-4
v_gene: TRBV5-1
CDR3aa: ASSLEGGRGNIQY

abundance: .
j_gene: TRBJ2-3
v_gene: TRBV10-3
CDR3aa: AISGTSGGGRDTQY

abundance: few
j_gene: TRBJ1-3
v_gene: TRBV2
CDR3aa: ASSEEGHYAGNTIY

abundance: .
j_gene: TRBJ2-5
v_gene: TRBV18
CDR3aa: ASSPPFRETQY